A single sample gave rise to the 17 T cell receptor beta chains below, sequenced in a study of early T cells in non-severe SARS-CoV-2 infection (dated by TCRdb to the early 2020s). Libraries were made using 5' RACE. The sequencer was a NextSeq 500. TCRdb trimmed the raw reads at Q25, called clones with MiXCR and kept productive beta chains. Rows with a matching CDR3 protein are joined into one entry that keeps the most common DNA and genes. The sample data list 76,000 or so distinct CDR3 sequences, and about 10% of these were observed just once. The top ten constitute about 4.8% of the sample. The sample was whole blood. The receptors shown here come from an adult who was a healthcare worker with PCR-confirmed SARS-CoV-2 infection or an uninfected control (not recorded which).

This clonotype occurred a few times. The CDR3 region has the DNA TGTGCCAGTAGCCTTCTAGCCACTGACAATGAGCAGTTCTTC. Its protein is CASSLLATDNEQFF. The chain links TRBV19 to TRBJ2-1; TRBD2 might be the D (5 bases). CDR1 is LNHDA and CDR2 is SQIVND in the germline V gene (reference sequence). V was cut by 6 bases and J by 5 bases, with 14 bases left in between. The CDR3 has 14 amino acids.

This clonotype was found a few times. The V call is TRBV19, the J call TRBJ2-1, with D uncertain. Germline CDR1 is LNHDA and CDR2 is SQIVND (reference sequence). Trimming stripped 3 bases from V and 0 bases from J, with 18 bases between. The CDR3 spans 18 residues. CDR3 protein: CASSIRGPAVSSYNEQFF. CDR3 in DNA: TGTGCCAGTAGTATTCGCGGCCCAGCCGTGAGCTCCTACAATGAGCAGTTCTTC.

This clonotype was seen a few times. The V gene is TRBV12-3 or TRBV12-4, the J gene TRBJ2-3; possible D gene TRBD1, 6 bases. Trimming took 3 bases from V and 0 from J, leaving 13 bases between them. This CDR3 contains 16 residues. CDR3 in DNA: TGTGCCAGCAGTTTGGGGACACCCTCTAGCACAGATACGCAGTATTTT. Translation: CASSLGTPSSTDTQYF.

V usage is TRBV5-1 and J usage is TRBJ2-7; 7 bases agree with TRBD2. CDR1 SGHRS and CDR2 YFSETQ come from the germline V gene. The CDR3 has 13 amino acids. V was pared by 5 bases and J by 2 bases, with 4 bases of the junction left unmatched. As DNA, the CDR3 is TGCGCCAGCAGTTCTAGCGGCCCCTACGAGCAGTACTTC. This translates into CASSSSGPYEQYF.

In this sample, this clonotype turned up many times. V gene TRBV12-3 or TRBV12-4 combines with J gene TRBJ1-6; D ambiguous. Trimming took off 3 bases at V and 7 bases at J, with 7 bases between the two ends. This CDR3 has 13 amino acids. CDR3 sequence: CASSLVSNSPLHF. CDR3 nucleotides: TGTGCCAGCAGTTTGGTCTCGAATTCACCCCTCCACTTT.

This clonotype was counted at least ten times. This sequence joins TRBV27 and TRBJ2-1, with TRBD2 matching over 12 bases. The germline V gene has CDR1 MNHEY and CDR2 SMNVEV (reference sequence). V shed 8 bases and J 12 bases; nucleotides not matched to a gene: 8. This CDR3 is built from 13 residues. The CDR3 nucleotides read TGTGCCAGCTGGACTAGCGGGGCCATTAGGCAGTTCTTC. It yields the protein CASWTSGAIRQFF.

In its sample, this clonotype was seen a few times. This CDR3 is CASSYSFPSQGETQYF. DNA of the CDR3: TGTGCCAGCAGTTACTCGTTTCCCTCCCAGGGGGAGACCCAGTACTTC. The genes are TRBV6-5 and TRBJ2-5; weak D call: TRBD1 (6 bases). The CDR3 sequence is 16 residues long. Looked up from germline, CDR1 is MNHEY and CDR2 is SVGAGI. The V gene lost 0 bases and the J gene lost 5 bases, with 16 bases spanning the gap.

CDR3 region: CSVENGLAGEQFF. CDR3 bases: TGCAGCGTTGAAAATGGACTAGCGGGGGAGCAGTTCTTC. The rearrangement links TRBV29-1 to TRBJ2-1; 12 nucleotides line up with TRBD2. The germline V gene encodes CDR1 SQVTM and CDR2 ANQGSEA. The CDR3 contains 13 residues. The junction had 3 bases not matched to a gene; V was cut back by 2 bases and J by 10 bases.

This clonotype was observed many times. The rearrangement uses TRBV5-6 and TRBJ2-2; 10 nucleotides agree with TRBD1. The CDR3 length is 15 residues. CDR1 is SGHDT and CDR2 is YYEEEE in the germline V gene. After removal of 2 bases from V and 4 bases from J, the junction contained 2 bases not matched to a gene. For the CDR3, the DNA is TGTGCCAGCAGCTTCCGGGACAGGGGCACCGGGGAGCTGTTTTTT. The encoded protein is CASSFRDRGTGELFF. The variable domain in full, with the rest retrieved from reference TRBV5-6 and TRBJ2-2, is DAGVTQSPTHLIKTRGQQVTLRCSPKSGHDTVSWYQQALGQGPQFIFQYYEEEERQRGNFPDRFSGHQFPNYSSELNVNALLLGDSALYLCASSFRDRGTGELFFGEGSRLTVL.

This clonotype was counted a few times. CDR3: CASIPGTGGLMNTEAFF. The CDR3 DNA sequence: TGTGCCAGCATCCCGGGGACAGGGGGATTGATGAACACTGAAGCTTTCTTT. V is TRBV7-9 and J is TRBJ1-1, with 11 bases identical to TRBD1. CDR1 is SEHNR, CDR2 FQNEAQ, per germline (reference sequence). The CDR3 has 17 residues. V lost 7 bases, J lost 0 bases, and 10 bases stayed unmatched.

This clonotype turned up a few times. The chain is built from TRBV29-1 and TRBJ1-1; D is undetermined. The CDR3 totals 12 residues. Germline values: CDR1 SQVTM, CDR2 ANQGSEA. Trimming removed 3 bases at V and 8 bases at J, with 13 bases between. CDR3 region: CSVERERVEAFF. DNA of the CDR3: TGCAGCGTTGAGAGGGAAAGGGTCGAAGCTTTCTTT.

The chain joins TRBV2 to TRBJ1-6; D call uncertain. The CDR3 spans 13 residues. Germline CDR1 SNHLY, CDR2 FYNNEI. Trimming left V 9 bases short and J 5 bases short, with 11 bases between. The CDR3, as DNA: TGTGCCAGAAAAGACGGAGATAATTCACCCCTCCACTTT. Amino acids: CARKDGDNSPLHF.

The genes are TRBV4-1 and TRBJ2-2; 13 bases map to TRBD2. Per germline, CDR1 MGHRA and CDR2 YSYEKL. V shed 4 bases, J shed 2 bases, and the junction held 7 bases outside the gene matches. The CDR3 contains 18 residues. The CDR3 protein is CASSPRLAGGPNTGELFF. The CDR3 bases are TGCGCCAGCAGCCCCAGACTAGCGGGGGGTCCCAACACCGGGGAGCTGTTTTTT.

This clonotype turned up a few times. The chain recombines TRBV12-3 or TRBV12-4 with TRBJ2-1, with 10 bases that match TRBD1. The CDR3 has 17 amino acids. V was clipped by 0 bases and J by 2 bases; unmatched bases: 4. CDR3 amino acids: CASSLAWGTGAYNEQFF. In DNA form, the CDR3 reads TGTGCCAGCAGTTTAGCCTGGGGGACAGGGGCCTACAATGAGCAGTTCTTC.

The sample holds many counts of this clonotype. This chain joins TRBV6-5 and TRBJ1-2; D call uncertain. The germline V gene has CDR1 MNHEY and CDR2 SVGAGI. The CDR3 has 15 residues. Trimming took 6 bases from V and 0 from J, leaving 14 bases between them. The CDR3 sequence is CASSPRPEANYGYTF. The CDR3 region has the DNA TGTGCCAGCAGCCCTCGGCCCGAAGCTAACTATGGCTACACCTTC.

In this sample, this clonotype turned up many times. The chain is built from TRBV7-9 and TRBJ1-5, with D perhaps matching TRBD1 (5 bases). Trimming removed 0 bases from V and 2 bases from J, with 8 bases in between. In germline, CDR1 is SEHNR, CDR2 FQNEAQ (reference sequence). The CDR3 has 15 amino acids. CDR3 region: CASSLAGGGNQPQHF. The DNA of the CDR3 is TGTGCCAGCAGCTTAGCTGGAGGGGGCAATCAGCCCCAGCATTTT.

The gene calls are TRBV28 and TRBJ2-3; TRBD2 agrees at 9 bases. This CDR3 has 16 amino acids. After removal of 2 bases from V and 2 bases from J, the junction contained 5 bases not matched to a gene. The germline gives CDR1 MDHEN, CDR2 SYDVKM. The CDR3 loop is CASSLPGLAFTDTQYF. CDR3 DNA sequence: TGTGCCAGCAGTTTACCGGGACTAGCTTTCACAGATACGCAGTATTTT.